This T cell receptor (beta chain) was found in a study of blood T cell repertoires in COVID-19. On the study more broadly: T cells, B-cell-depleted T cells, or PBMCs supplied cDNA or gDNA.

Data came from immunoSEQ multiplex PCR; TCRdb stores just in-frame clones and leaves some out. The sample gives about 220,000 clones, about 90% of which show up once; roughly 14% is in the top ten. J was trimmed by 5 bases and V by 4 bases; bases with no gene match: 6. Germline CDR1 reads LNHDA; CDR2 reads SQIVND (reference sequence). The CDR3 loop spans 15 amino acids. What was sequenced was PBMCs or T cells enriched from blood (not recorded which). The rearrangement uses TRBV19 and TRBJ2-2; TRBD1 aligns across 8 bases. The source is a woman aged 45 to 65 with acute COVID-19. The CDR3 region has the DNA TGTGCCAGTAGTAGACAGGGGATGTGGACCGGGGAGCTGTTTTTT. Encoded protein: CASSRQGMWTGELFF.